The 27 T cell receptor beta chains in this list originate from one sample, sequenced in a study of blood T cell repertoires in COVID-19. Here immunoSEQ multiplex PCR was the method, and the copy in TCRdb shows in-frame clones only, minus some. The data show about 170,000 clones, more than 65% seen once. The sample consisted of peripheral blood. These receptors were obtained from a man in his 70s with active or convalescent COVID-19.

This sequence joins TRBV7-2 and TRBJ1-1; D is possibly TRBD1 (5 bases). V gave up 1 base and J gave up 3 bases, with 15 bases separating them. The CDR3 sequence is 16 residues long. Per the germline V gene, CDR1 is SGHTA and CDR2 is FQGNSA. The chain's CDR3 is CASSLGPAPGDTEAFF. CDR3 sequence (DNA): TGTGCCAGCAGCTTAGGCCCGGCACCGGGGGACACTGAAGCTTTCTTT.

The chain employs TRBV18 and TRBJ2-3; 15 bases agree with TRBD2. The germline gives CDR1 KGHSH, CDR2 LQKENI. This CDR3 is 16 amino acids long. V was pared by 5 bases and J by 6 bases, with 6 bases of the junction left unmatched. The CDR3 sequence: CASSSRTSGRADTQYF. The CDR3, as DNA: TGTGCCAGCTCATCCCGGACTAGCGGGAGGGCCGATACGCAGTATTTT.

This clone was recorded a few times. This chain links TRBV5-1 with TRBJ1-5; 8 bases align to TRBD1. The CDR3 runs to 17 residues. The germline CDR1 and CDR2 sequences are SGHRS and YFSETQ. Trimming removed 4 bases from V and 1 base from J; junction bases left unmatched: 10. This CDR3 is CASSPGQGGSSNQPQHF. DNA of the CDR3: TGCGCCAGCAGCCCAGGACAGGGTGGGTCCAGCAATCAGCCCCAGCATTTT. The variable domain in full, completed from reference TRBV5-1 and TRBJ1-5, reads KAGVTQTPRYLIKTRGQQVTLSCSPISGHRSVSWYQQTPGQGLQFLFEYFSETQRNKGNFPGRFSGRQFSNSRSEMNVSTLELGDSALYLCASSPGQGGSSNQPQHFGDGTRLSIL.

This clone was found once. The CDR3 loop reads CASSEQLSGELFF. For the CDR3, the DNA is TGCGCCAGCAGTGAACAGCTCAGTGGGGAGCTGTTTTTT. The chain couples TRBV5-1 to TRBJ2-2; D gene unclear. V dropped 5 bases and J dropped 8 bases, with 13 bases sitting between them. This CDR3 is built from 13 residues. CDR1 and CDR2 (germline): SGHRS, YFSETQ.

The sample holds one count of this clone. This chain connects TRBV5-1 to TRBJ2-1, with D perhaps matching TRBD1 (6 bases). CDR3 size: 15 residues. V lost 7 bases to trimming and J lost 1 base, with 15 bases between them. CDR1 is SGHRS and CDR2 is YFSETQ in the germline V gene. The DNA of the CDR3 is TGCGCCAGCGGGGCCGGTACAGGGTCCTACAATGAGCAGTTCTTC. As protein: CASGAGTGSYNEQFF.

This chain connects TRBV24-1 to TRBJ1-1; D not certain. CDR1 is KGHDR, CDR2 SFDVKD, per germline. Trimming left V 2 bases short and J 5 bases short, with 20 bases between. The CDR3 contains 17 residues. The CDR3 nucleotides are TGTGCCACCAGTGATTCCCCTCCGGGCGGGTCCTCGACTGAAGCTTTCTTT. Translation: CATSDSPPGGSSTEAFF.

The chain uses TRBV27 and TRBJ1-2, with D hard to call. This CDR3 has 14 amino acids. The V gene lost 2 bases and the J gene lost 5 bases, with 12 bases spanning the gap. Germline V CDR1 and CDR2: MNHEY, SMNVEV (reference sequence). The CDR3 reads CASSLIGRGYGYTF. The CDR3 DNA follows: TGTGCCAGCAGTTTAATCGGACGGGGTTATGGCTACACCTTC.

CDR3 nucleotide sequence: TGTGCCAGCAGCCAAGTTGGAGCATACAATGAGCAGTTCTTC. Its translation: CASSQVGAYNEQFF. The chain combines TRBV3-1 (or the pseudogene TRBV3-2) with TRBJ2-1; D is unresolved. The CDR3 has 14 residues. Germline CDR1 LGHDT, CDR2 YNNKEL (reference sequence). V lost 1 base to trimming and J lost 4 bases, with 8 bases between them.

V usage is TRBV2 and J usage is TRBJ2-7; 8 bases map to TRBD2. V gave up 0 bases and J gave up 3 bases; unmatched junction bases: 4. In germline, CDR1 is SNHLY, CDR2 FYNNEI. The CDR3 runs 15 residues. CDR3 in amino acids: CASSEAGGRIYEQYF. The CDR3 DNA sequence: TGTGCCAGCAGTGAAGCGGGCGGGAGGATCTACGAGCAGTACTTC.

V is TRBV14 and J is TRBJ2-2; D is unclear. Germline V gene data show CDR1 as SGHDN and CDR2 as FVKESK. The CDR3 loop spans 15 amino acids. Between the trimmed V and J ends, which lost 2 bases and 1 base, there was a span of 8 bases. This CDR3 reads CASSQPVLNTGELFF. Here the CDR3 DNA reads TGTGCCAGCAGCCAACCTGTCCTGAACACCGGGGAGCTGTTTTTT.

This clone was seen only once. The chain combines TRBV18 with TRBJ1-3; the match to TRBD1 covers 7 bases. This CDR3 comprises 16 residues. V was pared by 4 bases and J by 5 bases, with 11 bases of the junction left unmatched. CDR1 and CDR2 (germline): KGHSH, LQKENI. The CDR3 coding sequence is TGTGCCAGCTCACTCCCCGACGGGACAGATAGAAACACCATATATTTT. Encoded protein: CASSLPDGTDRNTIYF.

This rearrangement joins TRBV19 to TRBJ2-5, with 7 bases lining up with TRBD1. Germline V gene data show CDR1 as LNHDA and CDR2 as SQIVND (reference sequence). The CDR3 loop spans 13 amino acids. V lost 4 bases, J lost 5 bases, and 4 bases stayed unmatched. CDR3 sequence (DNA): TGTGCCAGTAGTAAGACAGGGTTGGAGACCCAGTACTTC. It is translated as CASSKTGLETQYF.

The rearrangement uses TRBV19 and TRBJ1-5; D gene uncertain. Germline V gene sequence: CDR1 LNHDA, CDR2 SQIVND (reference sequence). The CDR3 loop spans 13 amino acids. Between the trimmed V and J ends, which lost 3 bases and 5 bases, there was a span of 8 bases. The CDR3 here is CASSMAADQPQHF. DNA of the CDR3: TGTGCCAGTAGTATGGCGGCGGATCAGCCCCAGCATTTT. Filled out from reference TRBV19 and TRBJ1-5, the complete variable domain reads DGGITQSPKYLFRKEGQNVTLSCEQNLNHDAMYWYRQDPGQGLRLIYYSQIVNDFQKGDIAEGYSVSREKKESFPLTVTSAQKNPTAFYLCASSMAADQPQHFGDGTRLSIL.

CDR3 nucleotide sequence: TGTGCCAGCAGCATAGGACAGGGCACAGATACGCAGTATTTT. It specifies CASSIGQGTDTQYF. The chain is built from TRBV5-5 and TRBJ2-3, with 7 positions matching TRBD1. With 4 bases clipped from V and 1 base from J, the junction kept 3 bases outside the gene matches. The CDR3 is made up of 14 amino acids. The germline V gene has CDR1 SGHKS and CDR2 YYEKEE (reference sequence).

The chain uses TRBV5-4 and TRBJ1-2, with D unclear. Germline V lookup: CDR1 SGHNT, CDR2 YYREEE (reference sequence). The CDR3 extends over 15 amino acids. The V and J ends lost 3 bases and 6 bases respectively, with 18 bases between them. The CDR3 region has the DNA TGTGCCAGCAGCTCCGAGACGGCGTACGGGAATGGCTACACCTTC. Translated: CASSSETAYGNGYTF.

To note about this clone: Other DNA sequences within the sample encode an identical CDR3. The V gene is TRBV27, the J gene TRBJ2-1, with 8 bases that match TRBD1. J gave up 0 bases and V 5 bases, and 3 bases lay outside the gene matches. This CDR3 spans 15 amino acids. From germline, CDR1 is MNHEY and CDR2 SMNVEV (reference sequence). CDR3 bases: TGTGCCAGCAGTCGACAGGGGAGCTCCTACAATGAGCAGTTCTTC. Protein: CASSRQGSSYNEQFF.

This rearrangement joins TRBV2 to TRBJ1-1; TRBD1 agrees at 11 bases. Germline V gives CDR1 SNHLY, CDR2 FYNNEI. V lost 11 bases, J lost 4 bases, and 6 bases stayed unmatched. The CDR3 is 13 amino acids. The CDR3: CAGGQGAGTEAFF. The DNA of the CDR3 is TGTGCCGGTGGACAGGGGGCCGGCACTGAAGCTTTCTTT.

The rearrangement links TRBV5-1 to TRBJ1-6, with 8 bases fitting TRBD1. Germline CDR1 reads SGHRS; CDR2 reads YFSETQ. There are 15 residues in the CDR3. The junction had 5 bases not matched to a gene; V was cut back by 2 bases and J by 7 bases. The CDR3 sequence: CASSFSRTGNSPLHF. CDR3 coding DNA: TGCGCCAGCAGCTTTTCCCGGACAGGGAATTCACCCCTCCACTTT.

For the CDR3, the DNA is TGTGCCAGCAGCCTCCAGAGCGGTAGCAATCAGCCCCAGCATTTT. This codes for CASSLQSGSNQPQHF. The V and J genes are TRBV7-9 and TRBJ1-5; D uncertain. The CDR3 has 15 residues. V was clipped by 5 bases and J by 0 bases, with 11 bases between them. Germline CDR1 reads SEHNR; CDR2 reads FQNEAQ (reference sequence).

The chain employs TRBV18 and TRBJ2-3, with a weak D call TRBD2 (5 bases). V was pared by 8 bases and J by 5 bases, with 23 bases between. CDR1 and CDR2 (germline): KGHSH, LQKENI. This CDR3 comprises 16 residues. This chain's CDR3 is CASGSGLLTEGDTQYF. The CDR3 bases are TGTGCCAGCGGGAGCGGACTCCTGACTGAAGGAGATACGCAGTATTTT.

This chain links TRBV18 with TRBJ1-1; TRBD1 agrees at 10 bases. Per germline, CDR1 KGHSH and CDR2 LQKENI. This CDR3 is built from 16 residues. V lost 2 bases to trimming and J lost 1 base; unmatched junction nucleotides: 4. This chain's CDR3 is CASSPVGDRGNTEAFF. In nucleotides, the CDR3 is TGTGCCAGCTCACCAGTGGGGGACAGGGGGAACACTGAAGCTTTCTTT. Filled out from reference TRBV18 and TRBJ1-1, the complete variable domain reads NAGVMQNPRHLVRRRGQEARLRCSPMKGHSHVYWYRQLPEEGLKFMVYLQKENIIDESGMPKERFSAEFPKEGPSILRIQQVVRGDSAAYFCASSPVGDRGNTEAFFGQGTRLTVV.

This chain connects TRBV18 to TRBJ1-1, with 7 bases that match TRBD1. The CDR3 extends over 13 amino acids. Germline CDR1 KGHSH, CDR2 LQKENI. V shed 3 bases and J 5 bases; nucleotides not matched to a gene: 3. In DNA, the CDR3 is TGTGCCAGCTCACCCCAGGGGGTGACTGAAGCTTTCTTT. Its translation: CASSPQGVTEAFF.

This chain uses TRBV27 with TRBJ2-2, with 13 bases identical to TRBD2. Looked up from germline, CDR1 is MNHEY and CDR2 is SMNVEV (reference sequence). The CDR3 length is 20 residues. The ends lost 3 bases at V and 3 bases at J; junction bases unmatched: 13. The CDR3, as DNA: TGTGCCAGCAGTTTGGGTTGGACTAGCGGGGGCGGTAGGTACACCGGGGAGCTGTTTTTT. It translates to CASSLGWTSGGGRYTGELFF.

The V gene is TRBV20-1, the J gene TRBJ2-2; no clear D. Germline V gives CDR1 DFQATT, CDR2 SNEGSKA (reference sequence). The V end was cut by 5 bases, the J end by 5 bases, with 6 bases between. The length of the CDR3 is 11 residues. The CDR3 is CSAARTGELFF. The CDR3 bases are TGCAGTGCTGCCCGGACCGGGGAGCTGTTTTTT.

Comment on this clone: One junction end disagrees with the germline gene, perhaps due to a read error. The V and J genes are TRBV6-5 and TRBJ1-6; D is possibly TRBD1 (6 bases). Germline V gene data show CDR1 as MNHEY and CDR2 as SVGAGI. CDR3 size: 14 residues. The CDR3 DNA follows: TGTGCCAGCAGCCTCAGGGGCCGGGATTCACCCCCCCACTTT. Its protein product is CASSLRGRDSPPHF.

The table lists this clone with a few counts. The V and J genes are TRBV19 and TRBJ2-7; 9 positions agree with TRBD1. The CDR3 sequence is 20 residues long. V shed 5 bases and J 0 bases; nucleotides not matched to a gene: 20. The germline gives CDR1 LNHDA, CDR2 SQIVND (reference sequence). Here the CDR3 DNA reads TGTGCCAGTAGTCCTGCCCCGGGACAGGGAGGTACGGGGCGCTCCTACGAGCAGTACTTC. Translated: CASSPAPGQGGTGRSYEQYF.

This clone was seen only once. The genes are TRBV11-3 and TRBJ1-5, with D possibly matching TRBD1 (6 bases). Germline assignment: CDR1 SGHNT and CDR2 YENEEA. The ends were cut back, 2 bases at V and 4 bases at J, with 15 bases in the middle. This CDR3 comprises 16 residues. DNA for the CDR3: TGTGCCAGCAGCTTAAATGGGGGGGCCGAAAATCAGCCCCAGCATTTT. Its translation is CASSLNGGAENQPQHF.